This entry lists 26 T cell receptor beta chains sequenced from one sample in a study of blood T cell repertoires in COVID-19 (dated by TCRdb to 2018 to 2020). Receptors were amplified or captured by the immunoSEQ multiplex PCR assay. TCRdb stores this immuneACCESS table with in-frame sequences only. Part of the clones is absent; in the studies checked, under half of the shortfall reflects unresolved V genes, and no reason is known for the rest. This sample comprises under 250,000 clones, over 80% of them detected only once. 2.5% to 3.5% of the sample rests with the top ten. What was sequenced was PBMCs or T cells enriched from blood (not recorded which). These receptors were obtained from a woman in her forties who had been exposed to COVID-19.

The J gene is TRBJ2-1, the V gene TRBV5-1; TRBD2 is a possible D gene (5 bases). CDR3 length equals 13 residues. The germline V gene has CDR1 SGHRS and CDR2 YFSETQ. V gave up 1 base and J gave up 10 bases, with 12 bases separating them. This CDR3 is CASSLKGREEQFF. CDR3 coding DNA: TGCGCCAGCAGCTTGAAGGGAAGGGAGGAGCAGTTCTTC.

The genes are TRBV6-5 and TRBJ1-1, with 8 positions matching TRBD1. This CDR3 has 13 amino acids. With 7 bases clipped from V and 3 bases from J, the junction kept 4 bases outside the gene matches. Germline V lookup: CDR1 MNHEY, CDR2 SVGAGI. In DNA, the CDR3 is TGTGCCAGCACCGACAGGGGATACACTGAAGCTTTCTTT. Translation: CASTDRGYTEAFF.

CDR3 sequence (DNA): TGTGCCAGCAGTCCGTGGACAGGGAGTTTAGATACGCAGTATTTT. Translating it yields CASSPWTGSLDTQYF. The genes are TRBV6-5 and TRBJ2-3, with 8 bases fitting TRBD1. Per germline, CDR1 MNHEY and CDR2 SVGAGI. This CDR3 contains 15 residues. The V segment lost 5 bases and the J segment 5 bases; nucleotides outside the gene matches: 9.

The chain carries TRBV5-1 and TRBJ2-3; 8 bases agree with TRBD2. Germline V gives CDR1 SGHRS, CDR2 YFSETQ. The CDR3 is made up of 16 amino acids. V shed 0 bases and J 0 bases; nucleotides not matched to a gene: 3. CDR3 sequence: CASSLGLALSTDTQYF. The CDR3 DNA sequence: TGCGCCAGCAGCTTGGGACTAGCGCTAAGCACAGATACGCAGTATTTT.

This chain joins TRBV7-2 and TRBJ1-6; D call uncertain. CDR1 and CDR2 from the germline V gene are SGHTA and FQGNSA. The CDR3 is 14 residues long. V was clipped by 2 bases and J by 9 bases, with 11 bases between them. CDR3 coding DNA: TGTGCCAGCAGCTTATTAATGAGAGGTTCACCCCTCCACTTT. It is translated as CASSLLMRGSPLHF.

DNA of the CDR3: TGCGCCAGCAGCCCTTTGTCCCAGAGGGATGAGCAGTTCTTC. This codes for CASSPLSQRDEQFF. The genes are TRBV4-1 and TRBJ2-1; possible D gene TRBD2, 5 bases. This CDR3 contains 14 residues. Germline V gives CDR1 MGHRA, CDR2 YSYEKL. Trimming took 4 bases from V and 8 from J, leaving 15 bases between them.

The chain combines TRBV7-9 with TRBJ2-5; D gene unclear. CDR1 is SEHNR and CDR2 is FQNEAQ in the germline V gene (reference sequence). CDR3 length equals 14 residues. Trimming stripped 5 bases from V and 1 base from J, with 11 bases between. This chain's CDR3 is CASSRRSGQETQYF. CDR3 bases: TGTGCCAGCAGCCGCCGGTCCGGCCAAGAGACCCAGTACTTC.

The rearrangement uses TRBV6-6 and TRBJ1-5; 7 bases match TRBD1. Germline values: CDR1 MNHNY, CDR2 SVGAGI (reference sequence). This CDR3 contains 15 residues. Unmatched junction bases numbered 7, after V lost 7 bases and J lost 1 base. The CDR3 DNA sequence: TGTGCCAGCACTTCCCAGGGGGGCAGCAATCAGCCCCAGCATTTT. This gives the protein CASTSQGGSNQPQHF.

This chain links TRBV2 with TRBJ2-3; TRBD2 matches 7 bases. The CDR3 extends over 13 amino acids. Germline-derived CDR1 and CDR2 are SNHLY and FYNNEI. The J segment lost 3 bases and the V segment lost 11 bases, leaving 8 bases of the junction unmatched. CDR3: CAGDRGGTDTQYF. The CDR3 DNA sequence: TGTGCCGGCGATCGCGGGGGAACAGATACGCAGTATTTT.

Here the CDR3 DNA reads TGTGCCAGCAGTTATATAGGACTAGCGGGAGAAGAGCAGTTCTTC. The encoded protein is CASSYIGLAGEEQFF. The chain has TRBV6-5 and TRBJ2-1; 13 nucleotides line up with TRBD2. Germline V gene sequence: CDR1 MNHEY, CDR2 SVGAGI. The CDR3 length is 15 residues. J was trimmed by 10 bases and V by 3 bases; bases with no gene match: 6.

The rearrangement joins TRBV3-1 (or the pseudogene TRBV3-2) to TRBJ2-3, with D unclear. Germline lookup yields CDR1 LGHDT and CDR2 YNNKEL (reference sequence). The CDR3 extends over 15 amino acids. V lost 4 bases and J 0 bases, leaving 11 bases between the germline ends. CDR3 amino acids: CASSPRPTSTDTQYF. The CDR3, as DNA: TGTGCCAGCAGCCCGCGGCCAACTAGCACAGATACGCAGTATTTT.

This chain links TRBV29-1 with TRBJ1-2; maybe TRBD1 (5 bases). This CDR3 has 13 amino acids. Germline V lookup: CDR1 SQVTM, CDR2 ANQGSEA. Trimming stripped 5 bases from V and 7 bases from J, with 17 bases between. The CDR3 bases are TGCAGCGTTCTACCCCAGGGCGTCCTTGGCTACACCTTC. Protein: CSVLPQGVLGYTF.

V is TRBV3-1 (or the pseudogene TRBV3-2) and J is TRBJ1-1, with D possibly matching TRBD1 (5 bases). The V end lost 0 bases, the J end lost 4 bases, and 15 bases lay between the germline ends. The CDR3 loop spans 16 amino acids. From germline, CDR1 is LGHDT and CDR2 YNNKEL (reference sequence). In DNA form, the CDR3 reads TGTGCCAGCAGCCAAGATCGCGACGTCGGGGGCACTGAAGCTTTCTTT. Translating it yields CASSQDRDVGGTEAFF.

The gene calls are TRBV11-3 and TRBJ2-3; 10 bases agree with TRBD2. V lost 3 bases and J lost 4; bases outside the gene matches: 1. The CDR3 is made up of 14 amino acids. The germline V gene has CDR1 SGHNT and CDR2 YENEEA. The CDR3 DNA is TGTGCCAGCAGCTTTAGCGGGAGGCCAGATACGCAGTATTTT. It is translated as CASSFSGRPDTQYF.

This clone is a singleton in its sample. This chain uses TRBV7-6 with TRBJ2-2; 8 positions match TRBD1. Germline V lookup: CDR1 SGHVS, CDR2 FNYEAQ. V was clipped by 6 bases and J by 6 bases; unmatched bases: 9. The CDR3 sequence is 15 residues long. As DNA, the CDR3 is TGTGCCAGCAGACCGGACAGGGTCTCAGCCGGGGAGCTGTTTTTT. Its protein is CASRPDRVSAGELFF.

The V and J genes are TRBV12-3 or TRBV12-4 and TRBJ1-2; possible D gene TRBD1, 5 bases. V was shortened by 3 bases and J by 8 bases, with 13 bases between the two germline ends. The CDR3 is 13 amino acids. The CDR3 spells CASSFGAVGGYTF. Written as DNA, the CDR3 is TGTGCCAGCAGTTTTGGGGCGGTGGGGGGCTACACCTTC.

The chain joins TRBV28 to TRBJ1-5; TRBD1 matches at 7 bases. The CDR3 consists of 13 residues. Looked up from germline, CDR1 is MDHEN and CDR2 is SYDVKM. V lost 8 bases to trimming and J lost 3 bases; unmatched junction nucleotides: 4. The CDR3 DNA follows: TGTGCCAGCCGACAGGGCTACAATCAGCCCCAGCATTTT. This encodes CASRQGYNQPQHF. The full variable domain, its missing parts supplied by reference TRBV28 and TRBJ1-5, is DVKVTQSSRYLVKRTGEKVFLECVQDMDHENMFWYRQDPGLGLRLIYFSYDVKMKEKGDIPEGYSVSREKKERFSLILESASTNQTSMYLCASRQGYNQPQHFGDGTRLSIL.

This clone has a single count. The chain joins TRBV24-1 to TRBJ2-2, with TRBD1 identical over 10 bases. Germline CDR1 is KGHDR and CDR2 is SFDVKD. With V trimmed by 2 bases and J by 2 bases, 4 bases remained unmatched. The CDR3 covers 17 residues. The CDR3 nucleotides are TGTGCCACCAGTGATTCACCGACAGGGGGCAACACCGGGGAGCTGTTTTTT. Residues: CATSDSPTGGNTGELFF.

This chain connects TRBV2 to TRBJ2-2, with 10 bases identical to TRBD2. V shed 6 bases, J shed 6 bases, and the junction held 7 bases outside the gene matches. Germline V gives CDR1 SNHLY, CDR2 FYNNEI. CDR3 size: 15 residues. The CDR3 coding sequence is TGTGCCAGCAGCGTTTCTAGCGGGAGCGCCGGGGAGCTGTTTTTT. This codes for CASSVSSGSAGELFF.

CDR3 bases: TGTGCCAGCAGTGTAAGCGGCTCTGGGGCCAACGTCCTGACTTTC. It specifies CASSVSGSGANVLTF. V is TRBV2 and J is TRBJ2-6; possible D gene TRBD2, 5 bases. Per germline, CDR1 SNHLY and CDR2 FYNNEI. V lost 4 bases and J 0 bases, leaving 7 bases between the germline ends. The CDR3 extends over 15 amino acids.

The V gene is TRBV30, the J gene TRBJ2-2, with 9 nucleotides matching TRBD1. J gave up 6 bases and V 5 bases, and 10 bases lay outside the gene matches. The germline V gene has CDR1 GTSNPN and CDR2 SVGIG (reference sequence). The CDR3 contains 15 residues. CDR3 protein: CAWGTGTGLAGELFF. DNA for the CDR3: TGTGCCTGGGGAACCGGGACAGGGTTGGCCGGGGAGCTGTTTTTT.

CDR3: CSGGTVLSGELFF. DNA of the CDR3: TGCAGCGGGGGGACAGTGTTATCCGGGGAGCTGTTTTTT. This rearrangement joins TRBV29-1 to TRBJ2-2, with 7 bases matching TRBD1. The CDR3 totals 13 residues. The germline gives CDR1 SQVTM, CDR2 ANQGSEA. Germline trimming cut 7 bases from V and 6 bases from J; bases unmatched to any gene: 8.

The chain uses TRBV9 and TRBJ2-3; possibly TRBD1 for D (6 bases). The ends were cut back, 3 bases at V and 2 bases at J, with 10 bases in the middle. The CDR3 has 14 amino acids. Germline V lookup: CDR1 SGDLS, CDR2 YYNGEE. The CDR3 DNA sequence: TGTGCCAGCAGCGAGGACAGCAACACAGATACGCAGTATTTT. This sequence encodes CASSEDSNTDTQYF.

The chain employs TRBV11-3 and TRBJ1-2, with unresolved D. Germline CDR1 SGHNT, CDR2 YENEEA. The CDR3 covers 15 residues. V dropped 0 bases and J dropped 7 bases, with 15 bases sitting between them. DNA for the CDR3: TGTGCCAGCAGCTTAGATAGCGCGTCGCGTGGTGGCTACACCTTC. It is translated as CASSLDSASRGGYTF.

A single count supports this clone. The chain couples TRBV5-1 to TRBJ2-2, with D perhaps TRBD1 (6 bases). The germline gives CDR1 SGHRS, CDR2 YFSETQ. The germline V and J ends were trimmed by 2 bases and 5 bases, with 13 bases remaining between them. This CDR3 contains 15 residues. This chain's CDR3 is CASSLLTGGTGELFF. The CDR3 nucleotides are TGCGCCAGCAGCTTACTGACAGGCGGTACCGGGGAGCTGTTTTTT.

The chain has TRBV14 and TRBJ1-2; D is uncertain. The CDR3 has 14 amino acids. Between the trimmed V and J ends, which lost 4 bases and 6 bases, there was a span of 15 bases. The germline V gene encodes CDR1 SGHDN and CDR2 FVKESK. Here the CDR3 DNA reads TGTGCCAGCAGCCTCTTCGGGGTCTCTAATGGCTACACCTTC. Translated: CASSLFGVSNGYTF.